One and the same sample provided the 9 T cell receptor beta chains below, sequenced in a study of T cell responses to AZD1222 COVID-19 vaccine. TCRdb keeps only in-frame clones here, not all; method: immunoSEQ multiplex PCR. The repertoire holds some 120,000 clones, with about 90% as singletons. Here the sequenced sample was peripheral blood, taken on day 0 of AZD1222 vaccination. The receptors derive from an adult in good health.

This clone was found once. V gene TRBV5-6 combines with J gene TRBJ2-7; 7 bases agree with TRBD1. Losses at the gene ends were 1 base for V and 0 bases for J; bases not matched to a gene: 10. The germline CDR1 and CDR2 sequences are SGHDT and YYEEEE. The CDR3 has 17 amino acids. This CDR3 is CASSLWGMGQSSYEQYF. The CDR3 DNA reads as TGTGCCAGCAGCTTGTGGGGGATGGGACAGTCCTCCTACGAGCAGTACTTC.

The chain has TRBV2 and TRBJ1-5; a possible D gene is TRBD1 (6 bases). Trimming took 5 bases from V and 3 from J, leaving 14 bases between them. CDR3 size: 15 residues. Germline V gives CDR1 SNHLY, CDR2 FYNNEI. CDR3 DNA: TGTGCCAGCAGTATCCCAGGGGCTAACAATCAGCCCCAGCATTTT. Residues: CASSIPGANNQPQHF.

The J gene is TRBJ1-1, the V gene TRBV18; D is possibly TRBD1 (5 bases). The V end lost 6 bases, the J end lost 0 bases, and 11 bases lay between the germline ends. Germline V CDR1 and CDR2: KGHSH, LQKENI. The CDR3 is made up of 14 amino acids. The CDR3 is CASSRETVNTEAFF. In nucleotides, the CDR3 is TGTGCCAGCTCCCGAGAGACAGTGAACACTGAAGCTTTCTTT.

The chain joins TRBV29-1 to TRBJ2-7, with 11 bases lining up with TRBD1. Germline V gene data show CDR1 as SQVTM and CDR2 as ANQGSEA. J was trimmed by 3 bases and V by 4 bases; bases with no gene match: 5. CDR3 length equals 14 residues. The CDR3 DNA is TGCAGCGTTGTCCGGGACAGGGGGGGCTACGAGCAGTACTTC. Its protein is CSVVRDRGGYEQYF.

The chain has TRBV6-5 and TRBJ2-1; 8 bases align to TRBD1. Germline V gives CDR1 MNHEY, CDR2 SVGAGI. The CDR3 totals 15 residues. The J segment lost 7 bases and the V segment lost 5 bases, leaving 10 bases of the junction unmatched. The CDR3 DNA reads as TGTGCCAGCAGTCCCGACCCGGGACAGGAGAATGAGCAGTTCTTC. Translated: CASSPDPGQENEQFF.

V gene TRBV4-1 combines with J gene TRBJ1-1; 10 nucleotides align to TRBD1. CDR3 length: 16 residues. Trimming took 4 bases from V and 1 from J; bases not matched to a gene: 6. Per germline, CDR1 MGHRA and CDR2 YSYEKL. For the CDR3, the DNA is TGCGCCAGCAGCCGTTGGGACAGGGGTTCGAACACTGAAGCTTTCTTT. This codes for CASSRWDRGSNTEAFF.

The J gene is TRBJ2-7, the V gene TRBV20-1; 9 bases map to TRBD1. The V gene's germline CDR1 is DFQATT and CDR2 SNEGSKA (reference sequence). The CDR3 covers 14 residues. Germline trimming cut 3 bases from V and 11 bases from J; bases unmatched to any gene: 14. The CDR3 protein is CSASRQGDRVDEYF. In nucleotides, the CDR3 is TGCAGTGCTAGTAGACAGGGGGATCGAGTTGACGAGTACTTC.

The table lists this clone with a count of one. J is TRBJ1-6 and V is TRBV7-9; a weak D match, TRBD1 (5 bases). Between the trimmed V and J ends, which lost 5 bases and 10 bases, there was a span of 15 bases. The CDR3 runs to 14 residues. CDR1 and CDR2 (germline): SEHNR, FQNEAQ (reference sequence). The CDR3 loop is CASSVNTGPSPLHF. The CDR3 DNA follows: TGTGCCAGCAGCGTCAATACAGGTCCCTCACCCCTCCACTTT. The full variable domain, in which reference TRBV7-9 and TRBJ1-6 provide the parts outside the CDR3, is DTGVSQNPRHKITKRGQNVTFRCDPISEHNRLYWYRQTLGQGPEFLTYFQNEAQLEKSRLLSDRFSAERPKGSFSTLEIQRTEQGDSAMYLCASSVNTGPSPLHFGNGTRLTVT.

The CDR3 region is CASSLAPGDYEQYF. For the CDR3, the DNA is TGTGCCAGCAGCTTAGCGCCAGGGGATTACGAGCAGTACTTC. This rearrangement joins TRBV11-2 to TRBJ2-7, with a possible D match to TRBD1 (6 bases). CDR1 SGHAT and CDR2 FQNNGV come from the germline V gene. The CDR3 contains 14 residues. Trimming cost V 1 base and J 4 bases, with 11 bases left between them.